Below are 20 T cell receptor beta chains sequenced from a single sample in a study of glioma-infiltrating T cells after dendritic cell vaccination. Using immunoSEQ multiplex PCR, the repertoire was profiled, and TCRdb retains in-frame clones only, with some absent. The table includes around 60,000 clones, approximately 86% detected once. Time point defined: after dendritic cell vaccination, including at tumor progression/relapse. The material sequenced was blood, taken after dendritic cell vaccination. All receptors derive from a human donor with glioblastoma.

The gene calls are TRBV12-5 and TRBJ2-3; D gene uncertain. This CDR3 region has 13 residues. V was clipped by 3 bases and J by 3 bases, with 7 bases between them. From germline, CDR1 is LGHNT and CDR2 FRNRAP. The DNA of the CDR3 is TGTGCTAGTGGTTTTGTAGTTACAGATACGCAGTATTTT. As protein: CASGFVVTDTQYF.

The chain combines TRBV5-4 with TRBJ2-4, with 13 bases matching TRBD2. The CDR3 has 19 residues. Germline loops: CDR1 SGHNT, CDR2 YYREEE (reference sequence). V trimming: 4 bases; J trimming: 0 bases; junction bases outside the gene matches: 10. For the CDR3, the DNA is TGTGCCAGCAGCCGCTCCGGGACTAGCGGGACCCTAGCCAAAAACATTCAGTACTTC. Translating it yields CASSRSGTSGTLAKNIQYF.

V gene TRBV28 combines with J gene TRBJ2-1, with 8 bases that match TRBD1. The CDR3 consists of 12 residues. In germline, CDR1 is MDHEN, CDR2 SYDVKM. Trimming removed 3 bases from V and 13 bases from J; junction bases left unmatched: 5. CDR3 sequence: CASSLDRDFQFF. CDR3 nucleotides: TGTGCCAGCAGTTTGGACAGGGACTTTCAGTTCTTC.

The chain carries TRBV4-3 and TRBJ2-7; D possibly corresponds to TRBD2 (5 bases). Germline loops: CDR1 LGHNA, CDR2 YSLEER. The CDR3 consists of 15 residues. Trimming removed 4 bases from V and 0 bases from J, with 13 bases in between. The CDR3: CASSPGVDSSYEQYF. The CDR3 DNA is TGCGCCAGCAGCCCCGGGGTCGATAGCTCCTACGAGCAGTACTTC.

This clone was observed a single time. The CDR3 spells CATSRGLAGGLSYEQYF. As DNA, the CDR3 is TGTGCCACCAGCAGGGGACTAGCGGGGGGGCTTTCCTACGAGCAGTACTTC. This chain uses TRBV15 with TRBJ2-7; 16 positions match TRBD2. This CDR3 is built from 17 residues. Germline V gene sequence: CDR1 LNHNV, CDR2 YYDKDF (reference sequence). After removal of 3 bases from V and 1 base from J, the junction contained 3 bases not matched to a gene.

The chain carries TRBV7-3 and TRBJ2-3; D is uncertain. Germline V lookup: CDR1 SGHTA, CDR2 FQGTGA. The CDR3 runs 14 residues. Trimming took off 3 bases at V and 1 base at J, with 8 bases between the two ends. CDR3: CASSFWSGTDTQYF. The CDR3 DNA is TGTGCCAGCAGCTTTTGGTCGGGCACAGATACGCAGTATTTT.

The chain carries TRBV14 and TRBJ2-2; D gene ambiguous. The length of the CDR3 is 15 residues. The V and J ends lost 4 bases and 2 bases respectively, with 11 bases between them. Per the germline V gene, CDR1 is SGHDN and CDR2 is FVKESK. The CDR3: CASSPRGHNTGELFF. As DNA, the CDR3 is TGTGCCAGCAGCCCCCGCGGCCACAACACCGGGGAGCTGTTTTTT.

The chain carries TRBV19 and TRBJ1-1; 9 nucleotides align to TRBD1. The length of the CDR3 is 14 residues. The junction had 6 bases not matched to a gene; V was cut back by 10 bases and J by 0 bases. Germline CDR1 LNHDA, CDR2 SQIVND (reference sequence). CDR3 nucleotides: TGTGCCACCCGGACAGGGGACTTGAACACTGAAGCTTTCTTT. Translation: CATRTGDLNTEAFF.

V is TRBV27 and J is TRBJ1-1; TRBD1 might be the D (6 bases). Trimming left V 6 bases short and J 1 base short, with 15 bases between. The germline gives CDR1 MNHEY, CDR2 SMNVEV (reference sequence). The CDR3 totals 15 residues. This chain's CDR3 is CASSPTQGRNTEAFF. The CDR3 DNA reads TGTGCCAGCAGCCCCACACAGGGACGGAACACTGAAGCTTTCTTT.

This clone was detected only once. V and J are TRBV7-2 and TRBJ2-7; 11 bases map to TRBD2. The J segment lost 5 bases and the V segment lost 3 bases, leaving 6 bases of the junction unmatched. Germline V gene lookup returns CDR1 SGHTA and CDR2 FQGNSA. The CDR3 contains 15 residues. The DNA of the CDR3 is TGTGCCAGCAGCTTTAGCGGGGGGGCCGCCCACGAGCAGTACTTC. This sequence encodes CASSFSGGAAHEQYF.

The chain employs TRBV4-1 and TRBJ1-2; the D is unclear. The CDR3 runs to 15 residues. Trimming left V 0 bases short and J 2 bases short, with 10 bases between. Germline V CDR1 and CDR2: MGHRA, YSYEKL. The DNA of the CDR3 is TGCGCCAGCAGCCAAGACTCGACATTAAACTATGGCTACACCTTC. It yields the protein CASSQDSTLNYGYTF.

V usage is TRBV5-6 and J usage is TRBJ2-7, with 12 nucleotides matching TRBD2. CDR1 and CDR2 (germline): SGHDT, YYEEEE. V was clipped by 1 base and J by 4 bases; unmatched bases: 3. The CDR3 has 15 residues. The CDR3 sequence is CASSLPSGGVYEQYF. CDR3 nucleotides: TGTGCCAGCAGCTTGCCTAGCGGGGGGGTATACGAGCAGTACTTC.

The chain joins TRBV11-2 to TRBJ1-1, with D possibly TRBD1 on 6 matching bases. The CDR3 is 14 amino acids. The germline V and J ends were trimmed by 0 bases and 6 bases, with 11 bases remaining between them. Germline V gene sequence: CDR1 SGHAT, CDR2 FQNNGV. The CDR3 DNA reads as TGTGCCAGCAGCTTAGAGTCCAGGGGCCCTGAAGCTTTCTTT. It encodes CASSLESRGPEAFF.

The chain employs TRBV29-1 and TRBJ1-1; TRBD1 might be the D (5 bases). With 7 bases removed from V and 2 bases from J, the gap between germline ends came to 8 bases. This CDR3 contains 11 residues. CDR1 is SQVTM, CDR2 ANQGSEA, per germline. The CDR3 sequence is CSAQGNTEAFF. CDR3 nucleotides: TGCAGCGCCCAGGGTAACACTGAAGCTTTCTTT.

A word on this clone: The sample contains more than one DNA sequence encoding this CDR3. J is TRBJ1-6 and V is TRBV27; D ambiguous. From germline, CDR1 is MNHEY and CDR2 SMNVEV (reference sequence). This CDR3 comprises 13 residues. The V end was cut by 3 bases, the J end by 10 bases, with 10 bases between. CDR3 nucleotides: TGTGCCAGCAGTTTGAGGGAAAACTCACCCCTCCACTTT. Translated, it gives CASSLRENSPLHF.

The rearrangement joins TRBV6-4 to TRBJ2-2, with TRBD2 matching over 10 bases. V lost 6 bases and J lost 0; bases outside the gene matches: 1. CDR1 and CDR2 (germline): MRHNA, SNTAGT. The CDR3 has 15 amino acids. The DNA of the CDR3 is TGTGCCAGCAGGGGACTAGCGTCGAACACCGGGGAGCTGTTTTTT. Translation: CASRGLASNTGELFF.

The chain uses TRBV7-2 and TRBJ1-4, with D uncertain. V was pared by 3 bases and J by 6 bases, with 8 bases between. From germline, CDR1 is SGHTA and CDR2 FQGNSA. The CDR3 runs 13 residues. In nucleotides, the CDR3 is TGTGCCAGCAGCTTCCGACGGGATGAAAAACTGTTTTTT. Translating it yields CASSFRRDEKLFF.

The rearrangement uses TRBV7-9 and TRBJ1-1; the D is unclear. The V end was cut by 5 bases, the J end by 5 bases, with 12 bases between. The CDR3 has 13 residues. Per germline, CDR1 SEHNR and CDR2 FQNEAQ (reference sequence). The CDR3 here is CASSRTQETEAFF. CDR3 nucleotide sequence: TGTGCCAGCAGCCGCACCCAGGAAACTGAAGCTTTCTTT.

The chain has TRBV18 and TRBJ1-5, with D unresolved. The CDR3 extends over 14 amino acids. Germline V lookup: CDR1 KGHSH, CDR2 LQKENI. V was clipped by 3 bases and J by 0 bases, with 6 bases between them. For the CDR3, the DNA is TGTGCCAGCTCACCCCCCCTTAGCAATCAGCCCCAGCATTTT. This sequence encodes CASSPPLSNQPQHF.

The CDR3 region is CASSYMASHQYF. The CDR3 DNA follows: TGTGCCAGCAGTTACATGGCTAGTCACCAGTATTTT. The chain uses TRBV6-5 and TRBJ2-3; no reliable D call. CDR1 and CDR2 from the germline V gene are MNHEY and SVGAGI. V lost 2 bases and J 12 bases, leaving 12 bases between the germline ends. This CDR3 comprises 12 residues.